This TCR beta chain was retrieved from a study of PD-1 blockade in classical Hodgkin lymphoma (dated by TCRdb to about 2020). Study-level background: Nivolumab dosing was 3 mg/kg intravenously every 2 weeks, continuing until either disease progression or unacceptable toxicity. The study used TCR beta sequencing and CyTOF to define a peripheral blood immune signature of response to PD-1 blockade in classical Hodgkin lymphoma. Study-wide conclusions, independent of this receptor: A significant rise by C4D1 was seen in CD4+ but not CD8+ TCR diversity (p=0.0027 vs p=0.16), with the rise being most apparent in complete responders (p=0.02). The study was limited to a single clinical trial cohort, and causes of repertoire differences, possibly disease activity or prior therapy, remained undefined. Lower diversity was observed in patients in whom nivolumab was started less than 1 year after ASCT, and these patients were excluded from later analyses so that confounding by immune reconstitution would be avoided. Baseline diversity similar to that of newly diagnosed patients was observed in trial patients achieving complete response, whereas significantly lower diversity was observed in partial responders and progressors. Baseline TCR diversity was reported to be lower in newly diagnosed patients than in healthy donors, and even lower in relapsed/refractory patients.

V drops 8 bases and J drops 5 bases, leaving 16 bases in between. From cysteine to phenylalanine, the CDR3 is 14 amino acids long. The only DNA kept is the CDR3, 42 bases in frame from the first base. CDR1 is given as MDHEN and CDR2 as SYDVKM, both from the germline V gene. About this clone itself: There is no known antigen for this receptor. No quality values exist for individual bases; no much larger clone is one base distant.

This specimen's time point label, interpreted: cycle 1 day 1 (C1D1), immediately before nivolumab initiation. Relapse after autologous stem cell transplantation had occurred in all trial patients, and cohorts A, B and C were distinguished by prior brentuximab vedotin exposure. The trial cohort was composed of 55 to 65 patients with relapsed/refractory classical Hodgkin lymphoma, for whom complete response, partial response or progressive disease was recorded as best overall response. In the multi-cohort phase II CheckMate 205 trial, trial patients received single-agent nivolumab. An independent review committee assessed best overall response using the 2007 International Working Group response criteria. PBMCs from the trial were collected at three points: immediately before nivolumab initiation (C1D1), and during therapy at cycle 2 day 1 and cycle 4 day 1. Peripheral blood was collected in 8 mL Vacutainer Cell Preparation Tubes, from which PBMCs were isolated by centrifugation and then cryopreserved.

The Qiagen DNeasy kit was used to extract genomic DNA from unsorted PBMCs and from the negatively selected CD4+ and CD8+ fractions. TCR beta CDR3 regions were subjected to amplification by immunoSEQ multiplex PCR with primers that anneal to V and J segments. A synthetic immune receptor repertoire was used to minimize amplification bias, and any remaining bias was removed computationally after sequencing. The source study handled its data this way. Custom Python scripts were used to quantify repertoire diversity as the Shannon entropy index. Unsorted, CD4+ and CD8+ repertoires were analyzed separately, except for combined analyses in which CD4+ and CD8+ sequences were merged in silico. Clonal expansion was defined as a frequency increase of at least 2-fold after treatment compared with C1D1, and clones undetected at baseline were assigned a pseudocount of 0.5. Singleton clones were defined as clones with 0 or 1 copy at C1D1, and non-singleton clones were defined as clones with 2 or more copies. By matching protein sequences in sorted samples from the same patient, clones expanded in unsorted samples were annotated as CD4+, CD8+ or unknown. Wilcoxon tests on paired samples were used to test changes in diversity from C1D1 to C4D1. TCRdb stores this immuneACCESS table with in-frame sequences only. Part of the clones is absent; in the studies checked, under half of the shortfall reflects unresolved V genes, and no reason is known for the rest. V and J calls and clone size are those listed in that table; D and trimming were worked out from the DNA. Counted in this sample were roughly 92,000 clones; roughly 92% of them appeared once. The ten biggest clones cover about 2.8% of the sample.

In this chain, TRBV28 is recombined with TRBJ2-1, with the D gene not clear enough to name. Sample: peripheral blood mononuclear cells (PBMCs), taken at baseline. This TCR was sampled from a human donor with classical Hodgkin lymphoma. In nucleotides, the sequence is TGTGCCAGCCCCGAGACTGGAGAAAACAATGAGCAGTTCTTC. It is translated as CASPETGENNEQFF.